These T cell receptor beta chains were read from a single sample in a study of blood T cell repertoires in COVID-19. TCRdb keeps only in-frame clones here, not all; method: immunoSEQ multiplex PCR. The sample lists about 140,000 clones; around 83% were seen once. Sequenced input: peripheral blood. These TCRs come from a man between 25 and 39 years old with COVID-19, enrolled during active disease. Each CDR3 is given with its conserved first and last residue. The D gene is left open where the match is weak. Not every row has a clone size; where given, it reads once, few, many or a size class.

v_call	j_call	clone_size	d_call	cdr3_nt	cdr3_aa
TRBV13	TRBJ2-1	.	TRBD1	TGTGCCAGCAGCACAGGACAGGGGCTTGGTGAGCAGTTCTTC	CASSTGQGLGEQFF
TRBV6-5	TRBJ2-5	.	.	TGTGCCAGCAGCCGGACAGTCCAAGAGACCCAGTACTTC	CASSRTVQETQYF
TRBV11-2	TRBJ2-1	.	TRBD2	TGTGCCAGCAGCTTAGATCGGCCTAGCGGGAGGGACCAGTTCTTC	CASSLDRPSGRDQFF
TRBV29-1	TRBJ2-3	.	.	TGCAGCGTTAACAGAAGAGATACGCAGTATTTT	CSVNRRDTQYF
TRBV15	TRBJ1-2	few	TRBD1	TGTGCCAGTTCGACAGGGGGCAACTATGGCTACACCTTC	CASSTGGNYGYTF
TRBV5-6	TRBJ1-5	.	.	TGTGCCAGCAGCTTGGGTACAGGGAATCAGCCCCAGCATTTT	CASSLGTGNQPQHF
TRBV11-3	TRBJ2-3	.	.	TGTGCCAGCAGGCCGACTAGCACAGATACGCAGTATTTT	CASRPTSTDTQYF
TRBV12-3/TRBV12-4	TRBJ1-1	.	.	TGTGCCAGCAGCTCGGACAGCCCTGAAGCTTTCTTT	CASSSDSPEAFF
TRBV28	TRBJ2-7	.	.	TGTGCCAGCAGTTTAGCGGACTCCTACGAGCAGTACTTC	CASSLADSYEQYF
TRBV4-1	TRBJ2-1	.	.	TGCGCCAGCAGCCAAGTAAAGACTCCGGCCCACAATGAGCAGTTCTTC	CASSQVKTPAHNEQFF
TRBV27	TRBJ1-3	.	.	TGTGCCAGCACCCCCCCGCGCGTCTCTGGAAACACCATATATTTT	CASTPPRVSGNTIYF
TRBV6-5	TRBJ1-4	.	.	TGTGCCAGGAGCTCATCCCCATGGGAAAAACTGTTTTTT	CARSSSPWEKLFF
TRBV3-1/TRBV3-2	TRBJ2-7	.	.	TGTGCCAGCAGCCTGATCCGGGACTCCTACGAGCAGTACTTC	CASSLIRDSYEQYF
TRBV7-3	TRBJ2-1	.	.	TGTGCCAGCAGCCCAGGTTCAACCTACAATGAGCAGTTCTTC	CASSPGSTYNEQFF
TRBV27	TRBJ2-2	.	TRBD1	TGTGCCAGCACCAGAATCGACAGGGGAGGCGGGCGGGCCGGGGAGCTGTTTTTT	CASTRIDRGGGRAGELFF
TRBV28	TRBJ1-2	.	.	TGTGCCAGCAGTTTGGTGGGGGGTCACTATGGCTACACCTTC	CASSLVGGHYGYTF
TRBV20-1	TRBJ2-7	.	TRBD1	TGCAGTGCTAGTCGTGGGACAGGGGCCTACGAGCAGTACTTC	CSASRGTGAYEQYF
TRBV5-6	TRBJ2-1	few	.	TGTGCCAGCAGTCGACAGAACAATGAGCAGTTCTTC	CASSRQNNEQFF